The clone carrying this TCR beta chain was counted a few times. This specimen comes from a study of cytotoxic CD8 clonotypes in ibrutinib-treated CLL. The data were produced by immunoSEQ multiplex PCR, yet TCRdb's version contains in-frame clones alone and is incomplete. The sample lists approximately 160,000 clones; roughly 90% were seen once. V lost 4 bases to trimming and J lost 6 bases, with 21 bases between them. The germline V gene has CDR1 SGHNT and CDR2 YENEEA. This CDR3 comprises 17 residues. The rearrangement links TRBV11-3 to TRBJ2-2, with a tentative D call TRBD2 (6 bases). This TCR came from a human donor with chronic lymphocytic leukemia. The sequencing here drew on PBMCs, taken at disease progression, from a patient treated with ibrutinib. The CDR3 is CASSSLYSSGVAGELFF. The CDR3, as DNA: TGTGCCAGCAGCTCTCTATACTCCTCGGGGGTCGCCGGGGAGCTGTTTTTT.